Described below is a single T cell receptor beta chain sequence and its context. This clone was found once. Its antigen has not been determined. No base quality values were provided; no much bigger clone lies one nucleotide off. The data are from a study of cytomegalovirus exposure and HLA in healthy donors (dated by TCRdb to 2016 to 2017). For the study in its entirety: An earlier analysis of about 530 of the donors reported about 300 Gb of sequence data and around 100 million unique TCR beta sequences obtained from around 170 million T cells. The number of donors typed differed by locus, with about 629-640 for A, B, C, DRB1 and DQB1, around 500 for DQA1, 606 for DPA1, and some 440 for DPB1. Four to six DR-DQ haplotypes were handled as single units for association and clustering, since linkage in the cohort was strong. Donor age, sex, ethnicity and CMV serostatus were compiled alongside the repertoire data. Class I and class II HLA loci were covered by the typing at four-digit resolution. Rather than using new phenotypic data, the later analysis identified candidate immune exposures from TCR beta sequences and from how often those sequences occurred across donors. In an earlier analysis of 587 of the donors, high-throughput TCR beta sequencing was used to judge whether each TCR beta V gene segment behaved as functional or pseudogenic. A later analysis re-analyzed previously published TCR beta repertoires from hundreds of donors and added high-resolution HLA genotyping to study TCR occurrence patterns. The study aimed to test whether signatures of past pathogen exposure could be identified by cataloging public T cell receptors. Genome-wide SNP genotypes for about 60% of the roughly 670 donors were used in a later genetic analysis, which treated that subset as a discovery cohort. To predict cytomegalovirus infection status, the study brought together high-throughput TCR immunosequencing, statistical association of individual TCRs with disease status, and machine learning. Every discovery cohort repertoire had been produced on one sequencing platform. Among 398 genotyped donors of the cohort, an average of approximately 230,000 unique TCR beta nucleotide sequences were sequenced per donor, around 20% of them non-productive. An early release that covered about 600 HLA-typed donors contained approximately 300 gigabases of sequencing data and around 80 million unique TCR sequences. A separate validation cohort of more than 100 different subjects was used in addition to the roughly 620-subject first cohort. Using immunosequencing, the study profiled T cell repertoires from 666 subjects and related those repertoires to cytomegalovirus serostatus. The genetic ancestry cluster associated with self-reported Caucasian donors included 81% of the roughly 380 genotyped donors. What the work shows at the level of the full study, not this receptor alone: A cluster of highly shared sequence variants was judged likely to be a technical artifact of the sequencing pipeline. Because the 87-base-pair reads could not distinguish some IMGT-functional V segments, including TRBV6-2 and TRBV6-3, those segments were excluded. This cohort had only TCR beta chains sequenced, and the lack of alpha or paired-chain data limited which features could be detected. In both the original and validation cohorts, the classifier was reported to diagnose cytomegalovirus status with high specificity and sensitivity. According to a later analysis, TCR association rates differed among HLA loci, with DRB1 alleles showing the most associated TCRs and HLA-C alleles showing the fewest. While some public TCRs were present in many individuals, most TCR sequences turned up only very rarely across donors. In a later analysis, 15,000 to 20,000 TCR beta sequences were associated with specific HLA alleles at a false discovery rate of 0.05. CMV serostatus was the only immune exposure information available for the cohort. Compared with equally common non-associated chains, HLA-associated TCR beta chains in a later analysis were more clonally expanded and had lower generation probabilities. Correlated functional status among segregating V segments might reflect linkage disequilibrium, but an unknown experimental factor could not be ruled out. A total of 164 TCR beta chains were listed by the study as associated with cytomegalovirus. A few of the identified cytomegalovirus-associated TCR beta chains were confirmed in vitro to be specific for cytomegalovirus antigens. A later genetic analysis associated a missense DCLRE1C variant with V-gene and J-gene trimming of TCR beta chains, and an independent cohort replicated the association. Several of the top co-occurrence clusters appeared to be linked to parvovirus B19, influenza, CMV and Epstein-Barr virus, according to a later analysis. According to a later genetic analysis, donors in an Asian-associated ancestry cluster had fewer N-insertions in productive TCRs than the approximately 700-donor mean. According to the authors, the approach could potentially be generalized to other disease states and immunological phenotypes. A further reported finding was that TCR beta sequences accurately predicted the HLA-A and HLA-B alleles for most subjects in the first cohort. Because HLA typing was unavailable for some donors at each locus, only the typed subset was used in association tests. Most CMV-associated TCR beta chains appeared to be HLA-restricted in a later analysis, and the HLA associations seemed to be driven largely by CMV exposure. The earlier analysis of about 600 of the donors excluded roughly 17 rarely observed V segments, including chromosome 9 orphons, because counts were too low. When HLA alleles, especially DR and DQ, strongly co-occurred, TCR associations were difficult to assign to individual alleles. The presence/absence analyses assumed that sequencing depth was roughly uniform across donors, and that assumption may not be true. In an earlier analysis of roughly 500 of the donors, most TCR beta V segments appeared in productive rearrangements about 87% or about 30% of the time, broadly matching IMGT annotations.

The library was prepared using the immunoSEQ multiplex PCR assay. The multiplex PCR relied on a mix of 60 forward primers for TCR Vbeta segments and 13 reverse primers for TCR Jbeta segments. The CDR3 region of rearranged TCR beta genes was amplified from genomic DNA by a multiplex PCR assay. The Illumina HiSeq System was used to sequence the amplified TCR beta libraries as 87-base-pair reads. The authors' analysis ran thus. Across the 500 to 700 repertoires, a later analysis counted approximately 83 million unique TCR beta chains, 9.5 million to 12 million of which were shared by at least two donors. To remove PCR and sequencing errors, raw reads were error-corrected and collapsed into unique sequences using a nearest-neighbor algorithm that merged closely related sequences. To assign V, D and J gene segments, CDR3 sequences were aligned to IMGT reference sequences. For a sequence to be retained, a match of at least six nucleotides was required to both a V gene segment and a J gene segment. Rearrangements were called productive when the CDR3 lacked stop codons and stayed in frame with V and J; all others were non-productive. CDR3 was defined by IMGT convention, running from the second conserved V-encoded cysteine to the conserved J-encoded phenylalanine. The earlier analysis of about 640 of the donors excluded any sequence lacking an unambiguous match to a single V gene segment. An earlier analysis of several hundred of the donors called V segments functional above 56.7% productive rearrangements and segregating when the between-donor standard deviation exceeded 5%. To diagnose cytomegalovirus status from the catalog of TCR beta chain sequences, a statistical classification framework was built. V and J gene assignment, in a later analysis, came from comparing TCR nucleotide sequences with IMGT/GENE-DB human TR gene sequences. Using the TCRdist pipeline, a later analysis assigned CDR3 sequences along with most-parsimonious VDJ recombination scenarios. In a later analysis, each TCR beta chain was defined by its CDR3 amino acid sequence together with its V-gene family, and reads lacking a unique V-gene family were excluded. To address suspected cross-contamination and a sequencing artifact, a later analysis removed around 600 highly shared, low-generation-probability nucleotide sequences. In a later analysis, a clonal expansion index was calculated for each public chain from normalized within-repertoire ranks of inferred template counts. In a later analysis, generation probabilities were computed with a VDJ recombination model fitted to out-of-frame rearrangements, and the resulting probabilities were checked against IGoR. In a later analysis, TCR-TCR, TCR-HLA and TCR-CMV co-occurrence was scored with hypergeometric tests, and a repertoire-size bias correction was applied to TCR pairs. To estimate false discovery rates, a later analysis permuted the HLA or CMV assignments 20 times. A later analysis grouped co-occurring TCRs with DBSCAN, adding TCRdist sequence similarity when clustering within HLA-allele-positive subsets. For co-occurrence clustering, repertoires with fewer than 30,000 or more than 120,000 public chains were excluded, along with 4 to 6 repertoires with anomalous nucleotide sharing. In TCRdb, the immuneACCESS table is reduced to in-frame sequences with V and J assigned. These tables do not hold every clone; where another copy was compared, an unresolved V gene accounts for under half, and the others remain unexplained. Clonal size and the V and J genes are those of that table, whereas D and trimming came from the DNA. The sample table lists tens of thousands of clones, 75% to 80% of them with a count of one. About 3.8% of the sample belongs to the ten largest clones.

The germline V gene sets CDR1 to MNHEY and CDR2 to SVGAGI. The CDR3 runs 16 amino acids, cysteine and phenylalanine included. Only the CDR3 DNA is retained, 48 bases long and in frame from the first base. V gives up 4 bases and J gives up 0 bases, and the segment between their germline ends measures 12 bases. The cohort was made up of around 720 healthy bone marrow donors. All cohort members were sampled while nominally healthy, although unrecorded immune exposures were likely present. The donor was CMV seronegative and belonged to the group of 380 or so seronegative cohort members. A peripheral blood sample was provided by each donor, and peripheral blood mononuclear cells were used for TCR beta sequencing. The Qiagen DNeasy Blood Extraction Kit was used to extract genomic DNA from the blood cell samples.

Specimen: PBMCs. The TCR was taken from a man aged 25 to 40 in good health and CMV-seronegative. This chain joins TRBV6-5 to TRBJ2-2, and the D gene may be TRBD1, 6 bases matching. The base sequence is TGTGCCAGCAGTTCCCCGGGACACGCGAACACCGGGGAGCTGTTTTTT. Translated, it reads CASSSPGHANTGELFF.